Presented here are 23 T cell receptor beta chains from one specimen sequenced in a study of technical replicates of blood from several donors. Profiling relied on immunoSEQ multiplex PCR, and the TCRdb table lists in-frame clones only, not all of them. Of some 74,000 clones listed, approximately 92% are singletons. The specimen was T cells isolated from PBMCs. These receptors all stem from a human donor in good health.

This clone was recorded once. The chain employs TRBV6-1 and TRBJ2-2; tentative D call: TRBD1 (6 bases). CDR3 length: 11 residues. In germline, CDR1 is MNHNS, CDR2 SASEGT. Trimming took off 9 bases at V and 6 bases at J, with 8 bases between the two ends. This CDR3 reads CASTGSGELFF. As DNA, the CDR3 is TGTGCCAGTACAGGGTCCGGGGAGCTGTTTTTT.

A single count supports this clone. The chain carries TRBV6-5 and TRBJ2-7; TRBD2 matches 7 bases. The CDR3 extends over 12 amino acids. Germline CDR1 MNHEY, CDR2 SVGAGI. V gave up 10 bases and J gave up 0 bases; unmatched junction bases: 3. This CDR3 reads CATRDYSYEQYF. CDR3 DNA sequence: TGTGCCACCCGGGACTACTCCTACGAGCAGTACTTC.

The chain joins TRBV5-1 to TRBJ2-1, with 11 positions matching TRBD2. This CDR3 region has 17 residues. V lost 4 bases and J lost 4; bases outside the gene matches: 10. In germline, CDR1 is SGHRS, CDR2 YFSETQ. The CDR3 DNA reads as TGCGCCAGCAGCCGGAATCCGGGACTAGCGGCATACAATGAGCAGTTCTTC. This gives the protein CASSRNPGLAAYNEQFF.

V gene TRBV28 combines with J gene TRBJ2-7; D might be TRBD1 (5 bases). The V gene lost 10 bases and the J gene lost 1 base, with 14 bases spanning the gap. Germline CDR1 reads MDHEN; CDR2 reads SYDVKM. The CDR3 loop spans 13 amino acids. This chain's CDR3 is CATGGAGSYEQYF. The DNA of the CDR3 is TGTGCCACGGGTGGGGCAGGATCCTACGAGCAGTACTTC.

This chain connects TRBV28 to TRBJ1-2; D is ambiguous. V was clipped by 11 bases and J by 5 bases, with 18 bases between them. The CDR3 has 13 amino acids. From germline, CDR1 is MDHEN and CDR2 SYDVKM. CDR3 nucleotide sequence: TGTGCCTATAAACCCCGCGGGAGATATGGCTACACCTTC. It translates to CAYKPRGRYGYTF.

This chain uses TRBV10-3 with TRBJ2-7, with TRBD2 identical over 13 bases. Germline CDR1 reads ENHRY; CDR2 reads SYGVKD. The CDR3 is 14 amino acids. Trimming took 9 bases from V and 3 from J; bases not matched to a gene: 5. The CDR3 loop reads CAIRLAGGNYEQYF. For the CDR3, the DNA is TGTGCCATTCGACTAGCGGGAGGCAACTACGAGCAGTACTTC.

In this sample, this clone turned up once. The chain joins TRBV6-6 to TRBJ2-3; perhaps TRBD2 as D (6 bases). The germline V gene encodes CDR1 MNHNY and CDR2 SVGAGI (reference sequence). The V end lost 6 bases, the J end lost 0 bases, and 13 bases lay between the germline ends. The CDR3 sequence is 15 residues long. DNA of the CDR3: TGTGCCAGCAGGTTGGGGGGTATTAGCACAGATACGCAGTATTTT. This translates into CASRLGGISTDTQYF.

J is TRBJ2-5 and V is TRBV18, with D perhaps matching TRBD1 (6 bases). This CDR3 comprises 16 residues. CDR1 is KGHSH, CDR2 LQKENI, per germline. Trimming left V 6 bases short and J 3 bases short, with 20 bases between. This chain's CDR3 is CASSPLQGRGEETQYF. CDR3 in DNA: TGTGCCAGCTCTCCCCTACAGGGAAGGGGAGAAGAGACCCAGTACTTC. Based on the CDR3 plus reference TRBV18 and TRBJ2-5, the full variable domain is NAGVMQNPRHLVRRRGQEARLRCSPMKGHSHVYWYRQLPEEGLKFMVYLQKENIIDESGMPKERFSAEFPKEGPSILRIQQVVRGDSAAYFCASSPLQGRGEETQYFGPGTRLLVL.

The table lists this clone with a count of one. The V and J genes are TRBV28 and TRBJ2-1, with TRBD1 as a possible D gene (5 bases). This CDR3 is 13 amino acids long. Trimming removed 4 bases at V and 10 bases at J, with 14 bases between. In germline, CDR1 is MDHEN, CDR2 SYDVKM. The CDR3, as DNA: TGTGCCAGCAGTTCGAGCCCGTGGGGCGAGCAGTTCTTC. This encodes CASSSSPWGEQFF.

J is TRBJ1-4 and V is TRBV10-1, with D hard to call. Germline V gene lookup returns CDR1 WNHNN and CDR2 SYGVQD (reference sequence). V lost 0 bases to trimming and J lost 5 bases, with 10 bases between them. This CDR3 has 15 amino acids. CDR3 bases: TGCGCCAGCAGTGAGTCCGGAGGACCGAATGAAAAACTGTTTTTT. Amino acids: CASSESGGPNEKLFF.

This clone was seen only a few times. This chain links TRBV29-1 with TRBJ1-1, with unresolved D. Trimming left V 5 bases short and J 6 bases short, with 13 bases between. This CDR3 has 12 residues. CDR1 is SQVTM and CDR2 is ANQGSEA in the germline V gene. CDR3 loop: CSVFGQEAEAFF. DNA of the CDR3: TGCAGCGTTTTCGGTCAGGAGGCTGAAGCTTTCTTT. Variable domain in full (rest from reference TRBV29-1 and TRBJ1-1): SAVISQKPSRDICQRGTSLTIQCQVDSQVTMMFWYRQQPGQSLTLIATANQGSEATYESGFVIDKFPISRPNLTFSTLTVSNMSPEDSSIYLCSVFGQEAEAFFGQGTRLTVV.

This clone has just a few counts. J is TRBJ1-1 and V is TRBV5-1; 8 nucleotides agree with TRBD1. CDR3 length equals 12 residues. With 3 bases clipped from V and 7 bases from J, the junction kept 2 bases outside the gene matches. Germline V gene data show CDR1 as SGHRS and CDR2 as YFSETQ. Here the CDR3 DNA reads TGCGCCAGCAGCTCAGGGGGCAGTGAAGCTTTCTTT. It is translated as CASSSGGSEAFF.

This clone came up once. V is TRBV21-1 and J is TRBJ1-2. TRBV21-1 has pseudogene status. The CDR3 contains 13 residues. DNA of the CDR3: TGTGCCACCCGGCCTCGGGGTAGCTATGGCTACACCTTC. Its translation is CATRPRGSYGYTF.

In its sample, this clone was seen a few times. The rearrangement uses TRBV30 and TRBJ1-1; TRBD1 agrees at 7 bases. From germline, CDR1 is GTSNPN and CDR2 SVGIG (reference sequence). V trimming: 2 bases; J trimming: 0 bases; junction bases outside the gene matches: 9. This CDR3 contains 16 residues. In DNA form, the CDR3 reads TGTGCCTGGAGTCCCTCCCTGACAGGGATGAACACTGAAGCTTTCTTT. Translation: CAWSPSLTGMNTEAFF.

The rearrangement links TRBV19 to TRBJ2-1; TRBD2 is a possible D gene (5 bases). The germline CDR1 and CDR2 sequences are LNHDA and SQIVND (reference sequence). V shed 1 base and J shed 10 bases, with 11 bases lying between them. The CDR3 has 13 residues. The CDR3: CASSIGAGEEQFF. As DNA, the CDR3 is TGTGCCAGTAGTATAGGGGCCGGGGAGGAGCAGTTCTTC.

There are a few counts of this clone. The chain employs TRBV5-4 and TRBJ2-2, with TRBD1 identical over 8 bases. From germline, CDR1 is SGHNT and CDR2 YYREEE (reference sequence). The V and J ends lost 3 bases and 5 bases, in that order; junction bases with no gene match: 3. The CDR3 is made up of 14 amino acids. CDR3 residues: CASSYRDRTGELFF. Written as DNA, the CDR3 is TGTGCCAGCAGCTACCGGGACAGGACCGGGGAGCTGTTTTTT.

V usage is TRBV7-9 and J usage is TRBJ2-7; D gene ambiguous. Per the germline V gene, CDR1 is SEHNR and CDR2 is FQNEAQ (reference sequence). The CDR3 has 16 amino acids. V was pared by 5 bases and J by 5 bases, with 22 bases between. CDR3 amino acids: CASSPLAMIIGHEQYF. CDR3 nucleotides: TGTGCCAGCAGCCCATTAGCAATGATAATCGGTCACGAGCAGTACTTC.

The chain carries TRBV15 and TRBJ1-5; TRBD1 agrees at 11 bases. The trim removed 3 bases at V and 6 bases at J, leaving 4 bases unmatched. CDR3 size: 15 residues. Germline values: CDR1 LNHNV, CDR2 YYDKDF (reference sequence). The CDR3 region has the DNA TGTGCCACCAGCAGCCTGGGACAGGGGGTTCAGCCCCAGCATTTT. Protein sequence: CATSSLGQGVQPQHF.

The rearrangement uses TRBV7-3 and TRBJ2-5, with 14 nucleotides matching TRBD2. CDR1 is SGHTA, CDR2 FQGTGA, per germline. The V gene end was trimmed by 2 bases and the J gene end by 1 base; junction bases not matched to a gene: 6. This CDR3 region has 18 residues. CDR3: CASSLRLAGGPGQETQYF. Here the CDR3 DNA reads TGTGCCAGCAGCTTACGACTAGCGGGAGGGCCGGGCCAAGAGACCCAGTACTTC.

The chain joins TRBV7-9 to TRBJ2-5; the D gene is possibly TRBD2 (6 bases). Germline CDR1 is SEHNR and CDR2 is FQNEAQ (reference sequence). The CDR3 runs 12 residues. Trimming cost V 5 bases and J 5 bases, with 9 bases left between them. CDR3 in DNA: TGTGCCAGCAGCGGGAGGTTGGAGACCCAGTACTTC. It yields the protein CASSGRLETQYF.

The chain joins TRBV5-1 to TRBJ2-7; 9 bases align to TRBD1. V lost 0 bases to trimming and J lost 4 bases; unmatched junction nucleotides: 2. Per germline, CDR1 SGHRS and CDR2 YFSETQ. The CDR3 spans 14 residues. This CDR3 is CASSLVQGAYEQYF. Written as DNA, the CDR3 is TGCGCCAGCAGCTTGGTACAGGGGGCTTACGAGCAGTACTTC. Combining the CDR3 with reference TRBV5-1 and TRBJ2-7 gives the whole variable domain KAGVTQTPRYLIKTRGQQVTLSCSPISGHRSVSWYQQTPGQGLQFLFEYFSETQRNKGNFPGRFSGRQFSNSRSEMNVSTLELGDSALYLCASSLVQGAYEQYFGPGTRLTVT.

This clone was seen a single time. The rearrangement uses TRBV5-5 and TRBJ2-7, with 7 bases identical to TRBD1. Trimming cost V 3 bases and J 3 bases; bases outside gene matches: 3. Germline V gives CDR1 SGHKS, CDR2 YYEKEE (reference sequence). The CDR3 has 13 amino acids. The CDR3 region is CASSSTGSYEQYF. CDR3 coding DNA: TGTGCCAGCAGCTCGACAGGGAGCTACGAGCAGTACTTC.

The chain links TRBV7-9 to TRBJ1-3; no firm D call. There are 15 residues in the CDR3. V lost 3 bases to trimming and J lost 2 bases, with 11 bases between them. Germline V gene sequence: CDR1 SEHNR, CDR2 FQNEAQ (reference sequence). CDR3 residues: CASSLRPRPGNTIYF. The CDR3 DNA is TGTGCCAGCAGCTTGAGGCCTAGACCTGGAAACACCATATATTTT.